A selection of T cell receptor beta chains follows, all from one sample in a study of cytomegalovirus exposure and HLA in healthy donors. Libraries were prepared by immunoSEQ multiplex PCR; TCRdb keeps only in-frame clonotypes and omits some of them. The profile shows about 120,000 clones, about 8.6% of them singletons. Sequenced: PBMCs. The receptors were gathered from a woman aged 35 to 49 in good health and CMV-seropositive. The CDR3 runs from the conserved cysteine through the conserved F or W. The D gene is left open where the match is weak. Some rows mark clone size as missing; the rest say once, few, many or name a class of expanded clone.

>TRBJ2-7|NA|TRBV7-7|NA
CASSLGVQGYEQYF
TGTGCCAGCAGCTTAGGAGTGCAGGGCTACGAGCAGTACTTC
>TRBJ2-7|few|TRBV5-4|TRBD2
CASSPGGPASYEQYF
TGTGCCAGCAGCCCGGGGGGGCCGGCCTCCTACGAGCAGTACTTC
>TRBJ2-1|NA|TRBV19|TRBD1
CASSSIGTERYNEQFF
TGTGCCAGTAGTTCTATCGGGACAGAGCGATACAATGAGCAGTTCTTC
>TRBJ2-3|NA|TRBV12-2|NA
CASRLRTSGGTDTQYF
TGTGCAAGTCGCTTACGGACTAGCGGGGGCACAGATACGCAGTATTTT
>TRBJ1-1|NA|TRBV18|NA
CASSPGTLNTEAFF
TGTGCCAGCTCACCAGGGACATTGAACACTGAAGCTTTCTTT
>TRBJ2-1|NA|TRBV11-3|TRBD2
CASSLAGGASYNEQFF
TGTGCCAGCAGCTTAGCGGGGGGGGCCTCCTACAATGAGCAGTTCTTC
>TRBJ2-7|NA|TRBV10-3|NA
CAISADSFSYEQYF
TGTGCCATCAGTGCTGACAGTTTTTCCTACGAGCAGTACTTC
>TRBJ1-2|few|TRBV6-5|NA
CASRPPAGYTF
TGTGCCAGCAGACCTCCAGCGGGCTACACCTTC
>TRBJ1-4|NA|TRBV28|NA
CASSSQGNEKLFF
TGTGCCAGCAGTTCCCAGGGGAATGAAAAACTGTTTTTT
>TRBJ2-1|NA|TRBV9|TRBD2
CASSGKLAGTYNEQFF
TGTGCCAGCAGTGGAAAACTAGCGGGTACATACAATGAGCAGTTCTTC
>TRBJ1-2|NA|TRBV19|NA
CASSPSRANYGYTF
TGTGCCAGTAGTCCTTCAAGAGCTAACTATGGCTACACCTTC
>TRBJ2-3|NA|TRBV30|TRBD2
CAWSVLAGGPDTQYF
TGTGCCTGGAGTGTACTGGCGGGGGGGCCCGATACGCAGTATTTT
>TRBJ2-5|NA|TRBV9|TRBD2
CASSVAGGRQETQYF
TGTGCCAGCAGCGTAGCGGGGGGGCGCCAAGAGACCCAGTACTTC
>TRBJ2-4|few|TRBV5-4|NA
CASSLTGAKNIQYF
TGTGCCAGCAGCTTGACTGGAGCCAAAAACATTCAGTACTTC
>TRBJ1-5|NA|TRBV5-8|NA
CASSLPPDQPQHF
TGTGCCAGCAGCTTGCCGCCGGATCAGCCCCAGCATTTT
>TRBJ2-7|few|TRBV29-1|TRBD1
CSVEDLTGLEQYF
TGCAGCGTTGAAGATCTGACAGGGCTCGAGCAGTACTTC
>TRBJ2-5|few|TRBV6-5|TRBD1
CASSRGQGLRMAQYF
TGTGCCAGCAGTAGGGGACAGGGCCTACGGATGGCCCAGTACTTC
>TRBJ1-1|few|TRBV9|NA
CASSNRVNTEAFF
TGTGCCAGCAGCAACAGGGTGAACACTGAAGCTTTCTTT
>TRBJ1-4|NA|TRBV19|TRBD1
CASGGTVKNEKLFF
TGTGCCAGTGGGGGGACAGTCAAGAATGAAAAACTGTTTTTT
>TRBJ2-3|few|TRBV28|NA
CASSVTGGVSADTQYF
TGTGCCAGCAGCGTGACGGGGGGCGTATCAGCAGATACGCAGTATTTT
>TRBJ1-1|few|TRBV27|TRBD1
CATLDRAYAEAFF
TGTGCCACCCTAGACAGGGCTTACGCTGAAGCTTTCTTT
>TRBJ2-7|NA|TRBV6-5|NA
CASSLSVSEQYF
TGTGCCAGCAGCCTAAGTGTCAGCGAGCAGTACTTC
>TRBJ1-1|NA|TRBV7-6|TRBD1
CASSLSSGQGSEAFF
TGTGCCAGCAGCTTATCCTCGGGACAGGGATCTGAAGCTTTCTTT
>TRBJ2-4|NA|TRBV28|NA
CASSLLAKNIQYF
TGTGCCAGCAGTTTACTAGCCAAAAACATTCAGTACTTC
>TRBJ2-2|NA|TRBV19|NA
CASSSRTSLGASPWNTGELFF
TGTGCCAGTAGTAGTAGGACATCGTTGGGGGCTTCACCCTGGAACACCGGGGAGCTGTTTTTT
>TRBJ1-1|NA|TRBV19|NA
CASSIVGGDLNTEAFF
TGTGCCAGTAGTATAGTTGGTGGAGACTTGAACACTGAAGCTTTCTTT
>TRBJ1-4|NA|TRBV6-4|NA
CASSDSGGSYSTTNEKLFF
TGTGCCAGCAGTGACTCAGGGGGATCCTATTCAACAACTAATGAAAAACTGTTTTTT
>TRBJ2-3|NA|TRBV5-6|NA
CASSLVLGDTQYF
TGTGCCAGCAGCTTGGTACTAGGGGATACGCAGTATTTT
>TRBJ1-5|few|TRBV9|TRBD1
CASSETGGTNQPQHF
TGTGCCAGCAGCGAGACAGGGGGCACGAATCAGCCCCAGCATTTT
>TRBJ2-7|NA|TRBV5-1|TRBD1
CASRPGGSYEQYF
TGCGCCAGCCGCCCAGGGGGCTCCTACGAGCAGTACTTC
>TRBJ2-3|few|TRBV7-8|NA
CASSLAVGTRSTDTQYF
TGTGCCAGCAGCTTAGCGGTCGGGACACGGAGCACAGATACGCAGTATTTT
>TRBJ2-5|NA|TRBV6-5|TRBD1
CASSYSDRANYPQYF
TGTGCCAGCAGTTACTCGGACAGGGCAAATTATCCCCAGTACTTC
>TRBJ2-7|NA|TRBV12-5|NA
CASGLSGISYEQYF
TGTGCTAGTGGTTTATCCGGGATCTCCTACGAGCAGTACTTC
>TRBJ2-7|NA|TRBV21-1|NA
CASSIDRFVRAYEQYF
TGTGCCAGCAGCATCGACAGGTTCGTCAGAGCCTACGAGCAGTACTTC
>TRBJ1-2|NA|TRBV14|TRBD1
CASSLQGQGALGGYTF
TGTGCCAGCAGCCTCCAGGGGCAGGGGGCGCTGGGTGGCTACACCTTC
>TRBJ1-2|few|TRBV29-1|NA
CSVERGYGYTF
TGCAGCGTTGAACGCGGATATGGCTACACCTTC
>TRBJ2-2|NA|TRBV7-2|TRBD2
CASSPWTSVTGELFF
TGTGCCAGCAGCCCTTGGACTAGCGTCACCGGGGAGCTGTTTTTT
>TRBJ2-7|few|TRBV5-1|TRBD1
CASSPSGTGSYEQYF
TGCGCCAGCAGCCCTTCCGGGACAGGGTCCTACGAGCAGTACTTC
>TRBJ2-7|NA|TRBV5-1|NA
CASSSRQGAGEQYF
TGCGCCAGCAGCTCGCGACAGGGAGCGGGCGAGCAGTACTTC
>TRBJ1-5|few|TRBV28|NA
CASSRELATASYWHF
TGTGCCAGCAGTAGGGAGCTAGCGACAGCGTCGTACTGGCATTTT
>TRBJ1-1|NA|TRBV21-1|NA
CAIPFEQDLNTEAFF
TGTGCCATCCCCTTCGAACAGGACCTGAACACTGAAGCTTTCTTT